This T cell receptor beta chain was documented in a study of PD-L1 blockade in urothelial cancer. Study as a whole: Males with bladder-origin urothelial cancer constituted about 85% of the 29 patients. Researchers looked at the blood 3 weeks (second dose) and 6 weeks after treatment began.

Every PCR received spiked-in synthetic TCR analog templates. Some clones are missing from TCRdb's copy, which holds only in-frame ones; the method was immunoSEQ multiplex PCR. Of about 45,000 clones detected, approximately 90% appear once; the ten largest clones hold 14%. The diagnosis in patients was locally advanced or metastatic urothelial carcinoma. Sequencing used PBMCs, obtained around atezolizumab (anti-PD-L1) treatment. The TCR sequence derives from a woman aged 60-75 years with urothelial cancer.

The CDR3: CASSLGRAGVFNSPLHF. In DNA form, the CDR3 reads TGTGCCAGCAGCTTAGGGAGGGCCGGGGTGTTCAATTCACCCCTCCACTTT. The rearrangement joins TRBV7-2 to TRBJ1-6; D is unclear. The V end lost 1 base, the J end lost 7 bases, and 17 bases lay between the germline ends. The CDR3 runs 17 residues. Germline CDR1 and CDR2: SGHTA and FQGNSA. The full variable domain, rest sourced from reference TRBV7-2 and TRBJ1-6, is GAGVSQSPSNKVTEKGKDVELRCDPISGHTALYWYRQSLGQGLEFLIYFQGNSAPDKSGLPSDRFSAERTGGSVSTLTIQRTQQEDSAVYLCASSLGRAGVFNSPLHFGNGTRLTVT.